These 29 T cell receptor beta chains came from one sample sequenced in a study of T cell changes during pregnancy in multiple sclerosis. Method: immunoSEQ multiplex PCR; TCRdb's copy keeps in-frame clones and lacks some. Of 45,000 to 70,000 clones in the sample, about 93% are singletons; the top ten hold around 3%. The sequenced sample was peripheral blood, obtained in the third trimester of pregnancy. The receptor set was obtained from a female donor in good health, enrolled as a control in a pregnancy study.

Points on this clone: The junction differs from germline at one of its ends, possibly a read error. The rearrangement uses TRBV18 and TRBJ1-1, with D possibly TRBD1 on 5 matching bases. The germline gives CDR1 KGHSH, CDR2 LQKENI. The CDR3 loop spans 15 amino acids. CDR3 amino acids: CASSPAGPMNAEAFF. CDR3 DNA: TGTGCCAGCTCACCCGCGGGGCCTATGAACGCTGAAGCTTTCTTT.

This sequence joins TRBV4-2 and TRBJ1-1; TRBD1 might be the D (6 bases). CDR1 LGHNA and CDR2 YNFKEQ come from the germline V gene. V was cut by 4 bases and J by 4 bases, with 28 bases left in between. CDR3 length: 19 residues. The CDR3 here is CASSPAGRGAKRGGTEAFF. The CDR3 bases are TGTGCCAGCAGCCCAGCGGGACGGGGGGCAAAAAGGGGCGGCACTGAAGCTTTCTTT.

This chain uses TRBV6-5 with TRBJ1-1, with 8 bases identical to TRBD1. V shed 6 bases, J shed 1 base, and the junction held 4 bases outside the gene matches. Per germline, CDR1 MNHEY and CDR2 SVGAGI. The CDR3 totals 14 residues. The CDR3 DNA follows: TGTGCCAGCAGGCAGGGGGCTGGGAACACTGAAGCTTTCTTT. It specifies CASRQGAGNTEAFF.

The rearrangement uses TRBV4-2 and TRBJ2-5; 7 nucleotides line up with TRBD2. J was trimmed by 5 bases and V by 0 bases; bases with no gene match: 3. This CDR3 comprises 14 residues. Germline CDR1 and CDR2: LGHNA and YNFKEQ. CDR3 DNA sequence: TGTGCCAGCAGCCAAGATCTGCGGGGGGAGACCCAGTACTTC. Amino acids: CASSQDLRGETQYF.

V usage is TRBV9 and J usage is TRBJ2-3; 9 nucleotides align to TRBD2. CDR3 length: 16 residues. V trimming: 0 bases; J trimming: 4 bases; junction bases outside the gene matches: 6. CDR1 is SGDLS, CDR2 YYNGEE, per germline. CDR3 bases: TGTGCCAGCAGCGTAGCACTAGCGGGCGTCTCAGATACGCAGTATTTT. It codes for CASSVALAGVSDTQYF.

CDR3 sequence: CASSGTSGGGYEQYF. CDR3 DNA sequence: TGTGCCAGTAGTGGGACTAGCGGGGGGGGCTACGAGCAGTACTTC. The chain uses TRBV19 and TRBJ2-7; TRBD2 agrees at 16 bases. The CDR3 is made up of 15 amino acids. V trimming: 5 bases; J trimming: 3 bases; junction bases outside the gene matches: 1. CDR1 and CDR2 (germline): LNHDA, SQIVND (reference sequence). Complete variable domain (other parts from reference TRBV19 and TRBJ2-7): DGGITQSPKYLFRKEGQNVTLSCEQNLNHDAMYWYRQDPGQGLRLIYYSQIVNDFQKGDIAEGYSVSREKKESFPLTVTSAQKNPTAFYLCASSGTSGGGYEQYFGPGTRLTVT.

This chain uses TRBV5-1 with TRBJ2-2; a weak D match, TRBD2 (5 bases). The germline V and J ends were trimmed by 0 bases and 3 bases, with 9 bases remaining between them. The CDR3 extends over 15 amino acids. In germline, CDR1 is SGHRS, CDR2 YFSETQ. CDR3 amino acids: CASSLGGLYTGELFF. The CDR3 region has the DNA TGCGCCAGCAGCTTGGGCGGACTCTACACCGGGGAGCTGTTTTTT. Based on the CDR3 plus reference TRBV5-1 and TRBJ2-2, the full variable domain is KAGVTQTPRYLIKTRGQQVTLSCSPISGHRSVSWYQQTPGQGLQFLFEYFSETQRNKGNFPGRFSGRQFSNSRSEMNVSTLELGDSALYLCASSLGGLYTGELFFGEGSRLTVL.

This clone was counted once. V usage is TRBV7-6 and J usage is TRBJ1-2; D call uncertain. The germline CDR1 and CDR2 sequences are SGHVS and FNYEAQ. V lost 3 bases, J lost 1 base, and 3 bases lay in between. This CDR3 has 12 residues. CDR3 amino acids: CASSFLNYGYTF. CDR3 nucleotides: TGTGCCAGCAGCTTTCTTAACTATGGCTACACCTTC.

The chain combines TRBV6-5 with TRBJ2-3; no firm D call. The germline V gene has CDR1 MNHEY and CDR2 SVGAGI. The CDR3 loop spans 14 amino acids. Deletions cut 6 bases from V and 0 bases from J, with 10 bases between. Written as DNA, the CDR3 is TGTGCCAGCAGCCCCAGGATTAGCACAGATACGCAGTATTTT. This codes for CASSPRISTDTQYF.

The chain uses TRBV5-4 and TRBJ2-5; TRBD1 aligns across 8 bases. The CDR3 spans 15 residues. Germline V gene data show CDR1 as SGHNT and CDR2 as YYREEE (reference sequence). Trimming removed 1 base from V and 3 bases from J; junction bases left unmatched: 5. DNA for the CDR3: TGTGCCAGCAGCTTGAGGACAGGGCCAGAAGAGACCCAGTACTTC. Its protein is CASSLRTGPEETQYF.

This chain uses TRBV5-5 with TRBJ2-3; 11 positions agree with TRBD1. Germline CDR1 is SGHKS and CDR2 is YYEKEE (reference sequence). The V segment lost 2 bases and the J segment 0 bases; nucleotides outside the gene matches: 5. This CDR3 has 17 amino acids. CDR3 DNA sequence: TGTGCCAGCAGCTTACCGGGACAGGGGGAAAGCACAGATACGCAGTATTTT. This translates into CASSLPGQGESTDTQYF.

This rearrangement joins TRBV5-4 to TRBJ2-1; 10 nucleotides match TRBD2. CDR1 is SGHNT, CDR2 YYREEE, per germline (reference sequence). V lost 3 bases, J lost 4 bases, and 4 bases stayed unmatched. This CDR3 is 15 amino acids long. This CDR3 reads CASSSGSGRYNEQFF. The DNA for the CDR3 is TGTGCCAGCAGCTCGGGTAGCGGGAGGTACAATGAGCAGTTCTTC.

CDR3 loop: CASSFFASGRTTDTQYF. The CDR3, as DNA: TGTGCCAGCAGTTTCTTTGCTAGCGGGAGGACCACAGATACGCAGTATTTT. The chain is built from TRBV2 and TRBJ2-3; 11 nucleotides line up with TRBD2. The CDR3 sequence is 17 residues long. V shed 5 bases, J shed 2 bases, and the junction held 9 bases outside the gene matches. CDR1 SNHLY and CDR2 FYNNEI come from the germline V gene.

The chain links TRBV7-9 to TRBJ2-5; D is possibly TRBD2 (7 bases). Deletions cut 8 bases from V and 5 bases from J, with 12 bases between. Germline-derived CDR1 and CDR2 are SEHNR and FQNEAQ (reference sequence). The CDR3 has 12 amino acids. DNA for the CDR3: TGTGCCAGCGGGGGGGCCGATGAGACCCAGTACTTC. Translated: CASGGADETQYF.

V gene TRBV6-1 combines with J gene TRBJ1-3; D is unclear. CDR3 length equals 14 residues. Germline CDR1 is MNHNS and CDR2 is SASEGT. The germline V and J ends were trimmed by 1 base and 3 bases, with 7 bases remaining between them. The CDR3 sequence is CASSEGASGNTIYF. CDR3 DNA sequence: TGTGCCAGCAGTGAAGGGGCAAGTGGAAACACCATATATTTT.

The chain is built from TRBV6-5 and TRBJ1-6, with 8 bases that match TRBD1. Looked up from germline, CDR1 is MNHEY and CDR2 is SVGAGI. This CDR3 comprises 13 residues. J gave up 8 bases and V 10 bases, and 7 bases lay outside the gene matches. The CDR3 sequence: CATAGTGHSPLHF. Here the CDR3 DNA reads TGTGCCACGGCCGGGACAGGACATTCACCCCTCCACTTT.

V and J are TRBV6-5 and TRBJ2-5; D perhaps matches TRBD1 (6 bases). Per the germline V gene, CDR1 is MNHEY and CDR2 is SVGAGI. The CDR3 is 14 residues long. Trimming shortened V by 0 bases and J by 1 base, and 6 bases separated the two germline ends. The CDR3 DNA is TGTGCCAGCAGTTACTCGGACAGCCAAGAGACCCAGTACTTC. This gives the protein CASSYSDSQETQYF.

V and J are TRBV2 and TRBJ2-3; maybe TRBD1 (6 bases). Germline V CDR1 and CDR2: SNHLY, FYNNEI. The CDR3 contains 15 residues. V lost 10 bases and J lost 1, with 18 bases in between. DNA of the CDR3: TGTGCCATCGTAGGAAACAGGGTCGGCACAGATACGCAGTATTTT. It encodes CAIVGNRVGTDTQYF.

The rearrangement joins TRBV4-3 to TRBJ2-1, with D possibly TRBD1 on 6 matching bases. CDR3 size: 15 residues. Germline lookup yields CDR1 LGHNA and CDR2 YSLEER. Deletions cut 0 bases from V and 2 bases from J, with 8 bases between. CDR3 region: CASSQDRGTYNEQFF. DNA for the CDR3: TGCGCCAGCAGCCAAGACAGGGGCACCTACAATGAGCAGTTCTTC.

This chain links TRBV29-1 with TRBJ1-2, with D uncertain. Germline assignment: CDR1 SQVTM and CDR2 ANQGSEA. V gave up 3 bases and J gave up 0 bases, with 11 bases separating them. The CDR3 length is 14 residues. For the CDR3, the DNA is TGCAGCGTTGACTTGGCCGAGGCTAACTATGGCTACACCTTC. Its protein product is CSVDLAEANYGYTF.

The chain combines TRBV7-2 with TRBJ2-7, with D unresolved. Germline loops: CDR1 SGHTA, CDR2 FQGNSA. V lost 5 bases, J lost 2 bases, and 13 bases lay in between. This CDR3 has 14 amino acids. For the CDR3, the DNA is TGTGCCAGCAGCGCAAACACAGTAGCCTACGAGCAGTACTTC. Translated: CASSANTVAYEQYF.

V and J are TRBV9 and TRBJ1-5; 8 positions match TRBD1. The length of the CDR3 is 14 residues. V dropped 3 bases and J dropped 8; count of bases not matched to a gene: 7. The germline V gene has CDR1 SGDLS and CDR2 YYNGEE. DNA of the CDR3: TGTGCCAGCAGCGCAGGACAGGGTAAAGAGCCCCAGCATTTT. It specifies CASSAGQGKEPQHF.

The V gene is TRBV7-3, the J gene TRBJ2-1; 10 bases line up with TRBD1. V lost 5 bases and J lost 8; bases outside the gene matches: 9. There are 15 residues in the CDR3. Germline-derived CDR1 and CDR2 are SGHTA and FQGTGA. For the CDR3, the DNA is TGTGCCAGCAGCCCTCGGACAGGGGGAATCGATGAGCAGTTCTTC. It encodes CASSPRTGGIDEQFF. Full variable domain (missing parts from reference TRBV7-3 and TRBJ2-1): GAGVSQTPSNKVTEKGKYVELRCDPISGHTALYWYRQSLGQGPEFLIYFQGTGAADDSGLPNDRFFAVRPEGSVSTLKIQRTERGDSAVYLCASSPRTGGIDEQFFGPGTRLTVL.

CDR3 nucleotides: TGTGCCAGCAGCCAGATAGACAGGGGGGCGAACACTGAAGCTTTCTTT. Translation gives CASSQIDRGANTEAFF. The J gene is TRBJ1-1, the V gene TRBV4-2; 9 bases are a match to TRBD1. V lost 3 bases and J lost 1; bases outside the gene matches: 6. Germline V gene data show CDR1 as LGHNA and CDR2 as YNFKEQ. This CDR3 spans 16 amino acids.

The table lists this clone with a count of one. The chain joins TRBV7-2 to TRBJ2-7; TRBD2 matches at 8 bases. This CDR3 comprises 14 residues. Germline CDR1 is SGHTA and CDR2 is FQGNSA. Trimming removed 4 bases from V and 9 bases from J; junction bases left unmatched: 11. CDR3 coding DNA: TGTGCCAGCAGCTGGGGCGGGACTAGAATGGTGCAGTACTTC. It is translated as CASSWGGTRMVQYF.

In this sample, this clone turned up a few times. This chain connects TRBV2 to TRBJ2-7, with TRBD2 matching over 9 bases. This CDR3 has 15 amino acids. Trimming cost V 7 bases and J 7 bases; bases outside gene matches: 14. CDR1 and CDR2 (germline): SNHLY, FYNNEI. The CDR3 coding sequence is TGTGCCAGCACCCCACGGGCTAGCGGGACTGGGGAGCAGTACTTC. Its translation is CASTPRASGTGEQYF.

V usage is TRBV6-1 and J usage is TRBJ2-7, with D possibly being TRBD2 (6 bases). The germline V and J ends were trimmed by 8 bases and 2 bases, with 16 bases remaining between them. The V gene's germline CDR1 is MNHNS and CDR2 SASEGT. The CDR3 runs 14 residues. The chain's CDR3 is CASGSVGGAYEQYF. For the CDR3, the DNA is TGTGCCAGCGGGTCGGTTGGAGGGGCCTACGAGCAGTACTTC.

The rearrangement uses TRBV11-2 and TRBJ1-1; D gene uncertain. V was shortened by 5 bases and J by 3 bases, with 16 bases between the two germline ends. The CDR3 spans 15 residues. Germline V gene data show CDR1 as SGHAT and CDR2 as FQNNGV. In nucleotides, the CDR3 is TGTGCCAGCAGCCACTACGATGGCTGGGACACTGAAGCTTTCTTT. The encoded protein is CASSHYDGWDTEAFF.

V usage is TRBV5-1 and J usage is TRBJ2-3; the D is unclear. The germline V gene has CDR1 SGHRS and CDR2 YFSETQ. The CDR3 is 15 residues long. Trimming cost V 3 bases and J 3 bases, with 14 bases left between them. CDR3 region: CASSSDGALTDTQYF. The CDR3 DNA follows: TGCGCCAGCAGCTCCGACGGAGCCCTTACAGATACGCAGTATTTT. Variable domain in full (rest from reference TRBV5-1 and TRBJ2-3): KAGVTQTPRYLIKTRGQQVTLSCSPISGHRSVSWYQQTPGQGLQFLFEYFSETQRNKGNFPGRFSGRQFSNSRSEMNVSTLELGDSALYLCASSSDGALTDTQYFGPGTRLTVL.